Presented here are 2 T cell receptor beta chains from one specimen sequenced in a study of control samples from healthy donors and cancer patients. This table comes from immunoSEQ multiplex PCR, and its TCRdb copy is limited to in-frame clones, with some not included. The sample has some 130,000 clones, roughly 91% seen once. Sequenced: PBMCs. Receptors were obtained from a man aged 45 to 65 with head and neck cancer.

The chain has TRBV4-3 and TRBJ2-7, with 8 bases identical to TRBD1. Germline V CDR1 and CDR2: LGHNA, YSLEER. V shed 0 bases, J shed 2 bases, and the junction held 0 bases outside the gene matches. This CDR3 spans 14 amino acids. CDR3 DNA: TGCGCCAGCAGCCAAGAACAGGGGGCCTACGAGCAGTACTTC. Translation gives CASSQEQGAYEQYF.

This chain uses TRBV28 with TRBJ1-4; 8 bases line up with TRBD1. Germline V CDR1 and CDR2: MDHEN, SYDVKM. The V and J ends lost 3 bases and 7 bases, in that order; junction bases with no gene match: 13. The CDR3 length is 17 residues. The CDR3 loop reads CASSLTHQGASTEKLFF. As DNA, the CDR3 is TGTGCCAGCAGTTTGACCCACCAGGGGGCCTCGACTGAAAAACTGTTTTTT.